These 2 T cell receptor beta chains were all obtained from the same sample, sequenced in a study of cytomegalovirus exposure and HLA in healthy donors. 13 Jbeta primers and 60 Vbeta primers were used for the PCR. The method was immunoSEQ multiplex PCR; TCRdb's version includes in-frame clones alone and lacks a portion of them. In the table there are around 130,000 clones, 81% of which are singletons. Sequencing input: PBMCs. The source of these receptors is a man younger than 35 in good health and CMV-seronegative.

The chain recombines TRBV10-3 with TRBJ2-1, with D tentatively TRBD1 (6 bases). Deletions cut 3 bases from V and 8 bases from J, with 11 bases between. The CDR3 runs to 13 residues. CDR1 and CDR2 from the germline V gene are ENHRY and SYGVKD. CDR3 protein: CAISEQGRDEQFF. CDR3 nucleotide sequence: TGTGCCATCAGTGAACAGGGTAGGGATGAGCAGTTCTTC.

Worth noting for this clone: The conserved final phenylalanine or tryptophan is absent from the CDR3, which likely points to a read error. This chain connects TRBV30 to TRBJ1-1; weak D call: TRBD1 (5 bases). Trimming left V 3 bases short and J 5 bases short, with 19 bases between. Germline V lookup: CDR1 GTSNPN, CDR2 SVGIG (reference sequence). CDR3 length equals 15 residues. CDR3 region: CAWSPVGEGRTEAFL. In DNA, the CDR3 is TGTGCCTGGAGCCCCGTGGGGGAGGGCCGGACTGAAGCTTTCCTT.